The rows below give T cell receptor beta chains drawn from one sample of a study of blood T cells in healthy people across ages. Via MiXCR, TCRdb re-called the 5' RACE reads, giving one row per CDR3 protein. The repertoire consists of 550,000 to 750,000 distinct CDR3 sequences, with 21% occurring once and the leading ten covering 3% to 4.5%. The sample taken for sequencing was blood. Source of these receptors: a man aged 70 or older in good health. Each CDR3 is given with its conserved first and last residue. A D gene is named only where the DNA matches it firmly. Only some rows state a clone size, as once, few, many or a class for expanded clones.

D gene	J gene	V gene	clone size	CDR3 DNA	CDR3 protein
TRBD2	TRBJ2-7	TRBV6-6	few	TGTGTCAGCAGCCCCACTAGCGGGAGCACCTACGAGCAGTACTTC	CVSSPTSGSTYEQYF
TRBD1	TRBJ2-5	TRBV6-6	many	TGTGCCAGCAGTTACACAGGGGCCCATTGGGAAGAGACCCAGTACTTC	CASSYTGAHWEETQYF
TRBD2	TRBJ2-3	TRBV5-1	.	TGCGCCAGCAGCTCCTTAAAACAGGGACTAGCGGATTCCACAGATACGCAGTATTTT	CASSSLKQGLADSTDTQYF
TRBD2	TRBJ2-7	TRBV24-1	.	TGTGCCACCAGCTCCTCGGCTAGCGGGAGTTGGAGCTACGAGCAGTACTTC	CATSSSASGSWSYEQYF
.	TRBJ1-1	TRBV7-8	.	TGTGCCAGCAGCTTAAGCCCTCACGGTTACACTGAAGCTTTCTTT	CASSLSPHGYTEAFF
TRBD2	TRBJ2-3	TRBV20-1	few	TGCAGTGCTACCGGACTAGCGGGAAGCACAGATACGCAGTATTTT	CSATGLAGSTDTQYF
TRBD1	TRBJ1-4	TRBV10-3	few	TGTGCCATCAGTGCCTCTCCGGGACAGAATGAAAAACTGTTTTTT	CAISASPGQNEKLFF
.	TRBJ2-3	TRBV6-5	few	TGTGCCAGCAGCTGGACAGCCAGCACAGATACGCAGTATTTT	CASSWTASTDTQYF
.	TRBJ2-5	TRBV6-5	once	TGTGCCAGCAGTTCGAGTGACCCTCGAGCTTGGTACCAAGAGACCCGGTACTTC	CASSSSDPRAWYQETRYF
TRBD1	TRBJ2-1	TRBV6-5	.	TGTGCCAGCAGCCGGGACAGGGAATACAATGAGCAGTTCTTC	CASSRDREYNEQFF
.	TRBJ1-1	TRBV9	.	TGTGCCAGCAGCGTCGGGGGGGATTTTACTGAAGCTTTCTTT	CASSVGGDFTEAFF
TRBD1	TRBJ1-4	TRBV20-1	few	TGCAGTGCATTACTGGACAGGGGAGCCGTTGAAAAACTGTTTTTT	CSALLDRGAVEKLFF
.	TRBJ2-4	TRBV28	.	TGTGCCAGCAGTTTGCCGCCAGGGGACGCCAAAAACATTCAGTACTTC	CASSLPPGDAKNIQYF
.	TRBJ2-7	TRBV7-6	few	TGTGCCAGCAGCTTAGTGAGGGGCGGCCACGAGCAGTACTTC	CASSLVRGGHEQYF
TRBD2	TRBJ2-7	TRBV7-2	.	TGTGCCAGCAGCTTAGCGCCGGCTAGCGGGAACTACGAGCAGTACTTC	CASSLAPASGNYEQYF
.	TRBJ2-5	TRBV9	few	TGTGCCAGCAGCGTAGGATGGGGGGAGACCCAGTACTTC	CASSVGWGETQYF
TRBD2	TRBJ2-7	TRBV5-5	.	TGTGCCAACAGTAGAAACGGGGGGACCTACGAGCAGTACTTC	CANSRNGGTYEQYF
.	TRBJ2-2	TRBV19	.	TGTGCCAGTAGTGAACAAGGACAGAAACTAAACACCGGGGAGCTGTTTTTT	CASSEQGQKLNTGELFF
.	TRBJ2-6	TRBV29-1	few	TGCAGCGCTGGGGCAGGCGGGGCCAACGTCCTGACTTTC	CSAGAGGANVLTF
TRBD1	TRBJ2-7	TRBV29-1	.	TGCAGCGTTGAATCGGGGACAGGGAGGTACGAGCAGTACTTC	CSVESGTGRYEQYF
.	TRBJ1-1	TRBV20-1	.	TGCAGTGCTAGAGAGAACACTGAAGCTTTCTTT	CSARENTEAFF
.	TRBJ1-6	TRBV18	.	TGTGCCAGCTCGCTCGGACAGACCACTTATAATTCACCCCTCCACTTT	CASSLGQTTYNSPLHF
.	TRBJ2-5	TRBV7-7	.	TGTGCTAGCAGCTTTAGCGGCCAAGAGACCCAGCACTTC	CASSFSGQETQHF
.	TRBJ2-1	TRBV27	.	TGTGCCAGCAGGTCCAACTCCTACAATGAGCAGTTCTTC	CASRSNSYNEQFF
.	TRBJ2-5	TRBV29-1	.	TGCAGCGTTGACCAGGGGTACCAAGAGACCCAGTACTTC	CSVDQGYQETQYF
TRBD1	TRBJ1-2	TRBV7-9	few	TGTGCCAGCAGTTTCGGACAGGGAGGCTATGGCTACACCTTC	CASSFGQGGYGYTF
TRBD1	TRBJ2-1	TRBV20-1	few	TGCAGTGCCACCGGGACAGTCAATGAGCAGTTCTTC	CSATGTVNEQFF
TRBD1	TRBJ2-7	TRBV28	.	TGTGCCAGCAGCAGTCAACAGGGGTACGAGCAGTACTTC	CASSSQQGYEQYF
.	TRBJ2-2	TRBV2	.	TGTGCCAGCAGTGAAATGTCCGGGGAGCTGTTTTTT	CASSEMSGELFF
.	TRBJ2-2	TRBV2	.	TGTGCCAGCACCCGCGAAATGAACACCGGGGAGCTGTTTTTT	CASTREMNTGELFF
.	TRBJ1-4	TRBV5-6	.	TGTGCCAGCAGCTTCGGAGATGAAAAACTGTTTTTT	CASSFGDEKLFF
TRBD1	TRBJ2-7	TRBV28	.	TGTGCCAGCATAGACAGGGTATCCTACGAGCAGTACTTC	CASIDRVSYEQYF
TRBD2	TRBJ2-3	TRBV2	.	TGTGCCAGCAGTGAAAATTTAGCGGGATTCACAGATACGCAGTATTTT	CASSENLAGFTDTQYF
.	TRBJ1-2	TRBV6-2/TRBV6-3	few	TGTGCCAGCAGTTCCCACGGGACGGTCTATGGCTACACCTTC	CASSSHGTVYGYTF
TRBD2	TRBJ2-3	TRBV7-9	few	TGTGCCAGCAGTCGGACTAGCTGGTCTAGCACAGATACGCAGTATTTT	CASSRTSWSSTDTQYF
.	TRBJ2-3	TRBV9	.	TGTGCCAGCGGCGTTAGCTTCACAGATACGCAGTATTTT	CASGVSFTDTQYF
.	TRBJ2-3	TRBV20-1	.	TGCAGTGGTAGAGTTAGCACAGATACGCAGTATTTT	CSGRVSTDTQYF
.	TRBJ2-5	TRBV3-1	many	TGTGCCAGCGGACTCGGGACCTCCGGAGAGACCCAGTACTTC	CASGLGTSGETQYF
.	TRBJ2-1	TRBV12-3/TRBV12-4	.	TGTGCCAGCAGTTTAGCCCAGGTTGAGCAGTTCTTC	CASSLAQVEQFF
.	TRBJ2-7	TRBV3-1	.	TGTGCCAGCAGCCCCCAGGGGAACTACGAGCAGTACTTC	CASSPQGNYEQYF
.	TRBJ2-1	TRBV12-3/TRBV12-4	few	TGTGCCAGCTCTGAGCTGGGGGGTCCCTACAATGAGCAGTTCTTC	CASSELGGPYNEQFF
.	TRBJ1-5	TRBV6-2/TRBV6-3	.	TGTGCCAGCAATAGCAACAATCAGCCCCAGCATTTT	CASNSNNQPQHF
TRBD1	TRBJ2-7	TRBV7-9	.	TGTGCCAGCAGCTTAGCGTCCTCGGGACAGGGACCCGAGCAGTACTTC	CASSLASSGQGPEQYF
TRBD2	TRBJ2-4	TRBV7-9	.	TGTGCCAGCAGCTTAGTCGTGACTAGCGGGGGAGCCAAAAACATTCAGTACTTC	CASSLVVTSGGAKNIQYF
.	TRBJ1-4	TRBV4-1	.	TGCGCCAGCAGCCCGAACGTGAAGGCAACTAATGAAAAACTGTTTTTT	CASSPNVKATNEKLFF
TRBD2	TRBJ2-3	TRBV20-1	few	TGCAGTCCAGGACTAGCGGGGACAGATACGCAGTATTTT	CSPGLAGTDTQYF
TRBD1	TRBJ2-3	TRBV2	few	TGTGCCAGCAGGCCGGGACAGGGGATAGATACGCAGTATTTT	CASRPGQGIDTQYF
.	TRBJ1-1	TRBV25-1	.	TGTGCCAGCAGTGAACGGGGTGAGGCTTTCTTT	CASSERGEAFF
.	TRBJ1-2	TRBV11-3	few	TGTGCCAGCAGCCGCGAGGGTTCTGTCCAGTTC	CASSREGSVQF